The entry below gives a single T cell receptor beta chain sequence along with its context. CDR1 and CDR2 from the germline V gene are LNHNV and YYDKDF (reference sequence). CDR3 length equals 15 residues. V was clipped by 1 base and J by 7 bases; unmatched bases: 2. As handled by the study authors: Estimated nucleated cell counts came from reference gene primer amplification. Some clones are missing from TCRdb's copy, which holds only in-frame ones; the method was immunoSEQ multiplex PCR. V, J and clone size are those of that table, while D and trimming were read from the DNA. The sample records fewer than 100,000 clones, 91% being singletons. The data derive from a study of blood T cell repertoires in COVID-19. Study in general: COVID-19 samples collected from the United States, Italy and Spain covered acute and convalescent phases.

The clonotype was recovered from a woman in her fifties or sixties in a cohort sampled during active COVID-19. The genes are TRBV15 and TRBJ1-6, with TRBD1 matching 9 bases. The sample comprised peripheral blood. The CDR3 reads CATSRGDRENSPLHF. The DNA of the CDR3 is TGTGCCACCAGCAGAGGGGACAGGGAGAATTCACCCCTCCACTTT.